What follows describes a single T cell receptor beta chain. Original processing notes: Estimation of nucleated cell counts relied on the amplification of reference gene primers. TCRdb's copy holds only in-frame clones and misses some; the assay was immunoSEQ multiplex PCR. That table furnishes V, J and clone size, whereas the DNA furnished D and trimming. The sample lists about 140,000 clones; around 78% were seen once. Trimming at V came to 3 bases and at J to 5 bases, leaving 3 bases not matched to a gene. Germline V lookup: CDR1 SGHDN, CDR2 FVKESK. The CDR3 is 16 amino acids. These data originate in a study of blood T cell repertoires in COVID-19.

The receptor comes from an older woman with acute or convalescent COVID-19. The specimen sequenced was peripheral blood. The rearrangement links TRBV14 to TRBJ2-1, with TRBD2 matching over 14 bases. CDR3 sequence (DNA): TGTGCCAGCAGCCACCGGGGACTAGCGGGGGACAATGAGCAGTTCTTC. Protein: CASSHRGLAGDNEQFF.